This T cell receptor beta chain was observed in a study of OX40 agonist ivuxolimab in advanced cancers. Study results and caveats: Low normalized T-cell clonal expansion was additionally recorded for some nonresponders.

Only one count was recorded for this clone. The antigen remains unidentified. The protocol was immunoSEQ multiplex PCR, while the TCRdb copy is restricted to in-frame clones and leaves out a portion. The repertoire holds more than 80,000 clones, with approximately 94% as singletons. The germline gives CDR1 MNHNS, CDR2 SASEGT. Unmatched junction bases numbered 11, after V lost 2 bases and J lost 3 bases. CDR3 length equals 17 residues. The gene calls are TRBV6-1 and TRBJ2-3; 7 nucleotides agree with TRBD1. The specimen comprised CD4+ or CD8+ T cells sorted from blood, sampled in a trial of the OX40 agonist ivuxolimab. The TCR was taken from an adult with an advanced solid tumor such as melanoma, head and neck, liver or kidney cancer. CDR3 coding DNA: TGTGCCAGCAGTGAATGGACCGGACAGGACTTAACAGATACGCAGTATTTT. It yields the protein CASSEWTGQDLTDTQYF.